This T cell receptor (beta chain) stems from a study of blood T cell repertoires in COVID-19. Whole-study context: Material from acute and convalescent COVID-19 was sourced from the United States, Italy and Spain.

Libraries were prepared by immunoSEQ multiplex PCR; TCRdb keeps only in-frame clonotypes and omits some of them. The table lists around 100,000 clones, under 90% of them singletons, with approximately 24% in the top ten. Trimming took 1 base from V and 9 from J; bases not matched to a gene: 2. Germline loops: CDR1 SQVTM, CDR2 ANQGSEA. The CDR3 contains 13 residues. This sequence joins TRBV29-1 and TRBJ2-1, with 11 bases identical to TRBD1. The source is a human donor in a cohort sampled during active COVID-19. Source material: peripheral blood. The CDR3 reads CSVEGTGGREQFF. In DNA form, the CDR3 reads TGCAGCGTTGAAGGGACAGGGGGCCGTGAGCAGTTCTTC.